These T cell receptor beta chains were read from a single sample in a study of immune characterization of retroperitoneal liposarcoma. TCRdb passed the PCR reads through MiXCR, listing each CDR3 protein once. The sample lists several thousand distinct CDR3 sequences; more than 25% were seen once. Sequenced input: blood. These receptors all stem from a male donor with retroperitoneal liposarcoma. Each CDR3 is given with its conserved first and last residue. Fields, in order: CDR3 length, clone size, J gene, D gene, V gene, CDR3 protein, CDR3 DNA. The D gene is left open where the match is weak. Not every row has a clone size; where given, it reads once, few, many or a size class.

16,once,TRBJ1-2,-,TRBV4-1,CASSQDRPGPSNGYTF,TGCGCCAGCAGCCAAGATCGCCCAGGGCCGAGTAATGGCTACACCTTC
12,-,TRBJ2-1,-,TRBV10-1,CASSSLGNEQFF,TGCGCCAGCAGTTCCTTAGGTAATGAGCAGTTCTTC
14,many,TRBJ1-1,TRBD1,TRBV6-1,CASKRDSLNTEAFF,TGTGCCAGCAAAAGGGACAGCTTAAACACTGAAGCTTTCTTT
14,medium-sized,TRBJ2-5,TRBD1,TRBV12-3/TRBV12-4,CASGGDTGGETQYF,TGTGCCAGCGGTGGCGATACAGGGGGAGAGACCCAGTACTTC
12,medium-sized,TRBJ1-2,-,TRBV10-2,CASSDDNYGYTF,TGCGCCAGCAGTGATGACAACTATGGCTACACCTTC
17,few,TRBJ2-1,TRBD1,TRBV6-5,CASSRGEGALLYNEQFF,TGTGCCAGCAGCCGCGGCGAGGGGGCGCTTCTTTACAATGAGCAGTTCTTC
17,few,TRBJ2-2,TRBD2,TRBV3-1,CASSQAGLAGNTGELFF,TGTGCCAGCAGCCAAGCGGGACTAGCGGGGAACACCGGGGAGCTGTTTTTT
13,-,TRBJ2-2,-,TRBV7-2,CARDSPNTGELFF,TGTGCCAGAGACTCACCGAACACCGGGGAGCTGTTTTTT
12,few,TRBJ2-3,TRBD1,TRBV6-6,CASSGQGGTQYF,TGTGCCAGCAGCGGACAGGGAGGTACGCAGTATTTT
16,few,TRBJ2-5,TRBD2,TRBV11-2,CASSPGRTSGRETQYF,TGTGCCAGCAGCCCCGGGCGGACTAGCGGGAGGGAGACCCAGTACTTC
19,few,TRBJ2-1,-,TRBV6-1,CASSQGRSKRKGRGHEQFF,TGTGCCAGCTCCCAGGGGCGCAGCAAACGCAAAGGGCGCGGGCATGAGCAGTTCTTC
13,-,TRBJ1-1,TRBD1,TRBV7-3,CASSFTPTGTAFF,TGTGCCAGCAGCTTCACCCCGACAGGGACGGCTTTCTTT
17,many,TRBJ2-1,TRBD2,TRBV10-1,CASSDPGLAGGYNEQFF,TGCGCCAGCAGTGACCCGGGACTAGCGGGAGGTTACAATGAGCAGTTCTTC
15,-,TRBJ1-4,-,TRBV11-2,CASSAHPQGGEKLFF,TGTGCCAGCAGCGCCCACCCACAGGGCGGCGAAAAACTGTTTTTT
13,few,TRBJ2-3,TRBD2,TRBV6-1,CASSRGGTDTQYF,TGTGCCAGCAGTAGGGGAGGGACAGATACGCAGTATTTT
14,few,TRBJ1-1,TRBD1,TRBV4-1,CASSQTGTGDEAFF,TGCGCCAGCAGCCAAACCGGGACAGGGGATGAAGCTTTCTTT
15,-,TRBJ2-1,TRBD2,TRBV5-1,CASSLVPGGPNEQFF,TGCGCCAGCAGCTTAGTGCCGGGAGGGCCAAATGAGCAGTTCTTC
13,medium-sized,TRBJ2-7,-,TRBV6-1,CASSPTDSYEQYF,TGTGCCAGCAGTCCTACGGACAGTTACGAGCAGTACTTC
12,-,TRBJ2-1,-,TRBV7-9,CASSGGLNEQFF,TGTGCCAGCAGCGGGGGACTTAATGAGCAGTTCTTC
12,-,TRBJ1-6,-,TRBV6-5,CASGQGDSPPHF,TGTGCCAGCGGGCAGGGTGATTCACCCCCCCACTTT
17,medium-sized,TRBJ2-1,-,TRBV7-8,CASSPRGGGGASYEQFF,TGTGCCAGCAGCCCCAGGGGGGGAGGGGGCGCATCCTATGAGCAGTTCTTC
15,few,TRBJ2-7,-,TRBV6-1,CASSEMIQGGHEQYF,TGTGCCAGCAGTGAAATGATCCAGGGTGGCCACGAGCAGTACTTC
15,few,TRBJ1-1,-,TRBV12-3/TRBV12-4,CASSLGLSRNTEAFF,TGTGCCAGCAGTTTAGGGTTATCTAGGAACACTGAAGCTTTCTTT
14,-,TRBJ2-1,TRBD2,TRBV12-3/TRBV12-4,CASSLAGVGNEQFF,TGTGCCAGCAGTCTAGCGGGAGTAGGTAATGAGCAGTTCTTC
16,-,TRBJ2-1,-,TRBV6-5,CASRPPGQGTFVEQFF,TGTGCCAGCAGACCGCCTGGGCAGGGGACATTCGTGGAGCAGTTCTTC
16,-,TRBJ2-7,TRBD2,TRBV6-1,CASSETGTSGRFEQYF,TGTGCCAGCAGTGAAACGGGGACTAGCGGGAGGTTCGAGCAGTACTTC
13,-,TRBJ2-3,-,TRBV6-1,CASSEVGTDTQYF,TGTGCCAGCAGTGAAGTAGGCACAGATACGCAGTATTTT
12,few,TRBJ2-1,-,TRBV7-2,CASNKRYNEQFF,TGTGCCAGCAACAAGAGGTACAATGAGCAGTTCTTC
14,medium-sized,TRBJ2-5,-,TRBV6-6,CASSYRQSQETQYF,TGTGCCAGCAGTTACCGGCAGAGCCAAGAGACCCAGTACTTC
15,-,TRBJ2-5,-,TRBV7-2,CASSLWLPHPETQYF,TGTGCCAGCAGCTTGTGGCTTCCCCATCCAGAGACCCAGTACTTC
15,medium-sized,TRBJ2-2,TRBD2,TRBV12-3/TRBV12-4,CASSFLAGAPGELFF,TGTGCCAGCAGTTTCCTAGCGGGAGCCCCCGGGGAGCTGTTTTTT
13,medium-sized,TRBJ2-2,-,TRBV12-3/TRBV12-4,CASRDSSAGELFF,TGTGCCAGCAGAGACTCTAGCGCCGGGGAGCTGTTTTTT
15,many,TRBJ1-1,-,TRBV27,CASSLGGPSNTEAFF,TGTGCCAGCAGTTTAGGGGGACCTTCGAACACTGAAGCTTTCTTT
16,few,TRBJ2-7,-,TRBV6-5,CASSYSAVSHPREQYF,TGTGCCAGCAGTTACTCCGCGGTCAGCCACCCCCGCGAGCAGTACTTC
13,once,TRBJ1-2,TRBD1,TRBV6-4,CASRQGSLDGYTF,TGTGCCAGCAGACAGGGGTCGTTGGATGGCTACACCTTC
14,-,TRBJ1-1,TRBD1,TRBV5-1,CASSGGQVDTEAFF,TGCGCCAGCAGCGGGGGACAGGTGGACACTGAAGCTTTCTTT
15,-,TRBJ2-3,-,TRBV11-1,CASSYSGTSTDTQYF,TGTGCCAGCAGCTATAGCGGTACTAGCACAGATACGCAGTATTTT
15,few,TRBJ2-5,TRBD1,TRBV4-1,CASSRGQGGRETQYF,TGCGCCAGCAGCCGGGGACAGGGAGGTCGAGAGACCCAGTACTTC
12,medium-sized,TRBJ2-7,-,TRBV7-2,CASSGAGDEQYF,TGTGCCAGCAGCGGTGCAGGGGATGAGCAGTACTTC
18,-,TRBJ2-3,-,TRBV7-6,CASSLAPAVLSSTDTQYF,TGTGCCAGCAGCTTAGCCCCCGCGGTTTTATCTAGCACAGATACGCAGTATTTT
14,medium-sized,TRBJ1-6,TRBD1,TRBV6-5,CASSPLRGRSPLHF,TGTGCCAGCAGTCCACTGAGGGGGCGTTCACCCCTCCACTTT
17,-,TRBJ2-1,-,TRBV6-1,CASSEHGGGPSYNEQFF,TGTGCCAGCAGTGAACACGGAGGGGGTCCCTCCTACAATGAGCAGTTCTTC
16,medium-sized,TRBJ2-1,-,TRBV6-1,CASSEAQQSWAREQFF,TGTGCCAGCAGTGAAGCCCAGCAGTCCTGGGCGAGGGAGCAGTTCTTC
15,medium-sized,TRBJ2-1,TRBD2,TRBV6-1,CASKLAGKLYNEQFF,TGTGCCAGCAAGCTAGCGGGGAAACTTTACAATGAGCAGTTCTTC
14,-,TRBJ2-1,-,TRBV6-5,CASSEETVYNEQFF,TGTGCCAGCAGTGAAGAGACAGTATACAATGAGCAGTTCTTC
11,many,TRBJ2-1,-,TRBV6-1,CASSEAETQFF,TGTGCCAGCAGTGAAGCAGAGACCCAGTTCTTC
17,large,TRBJ2-1,TRBD1,TRBV6-1,CASRLTGGEVAYNEQFF,TGTGCCAGCAGACTGACAGGGGGGGAAGTCGCCTACAATGAGCAGTTCTTC
12,once,TRBJ1-2,-,TRBV4-2,CASRGRSYGYTF,TGTGCCAGCAGGGGACGGAGCTATGGCTACACCTTC
16,medium-sized,TRBJ1-5,TRBD1,TRBV7-2,CASSLVGTEVNQPQHF,TGTGCCAGCAGCTTAGTAGGGACAGAAGTCAATCAGCCCCAGCATTTT
15,few,TRBJ2-1,-,TRBV6-5,CASRVGPTAYNEQFF,TGTGCCAGCAGGGTGGGGCCTACCGCCTACAATGAGCAGTTCTTC
16,medium-sized,TRBJ2-1,TRBD2,TRBV6-6,CASSYSTGGLAGEQFF,TGTGCCAGCAGTTACTCGACAGGGGGACTAGCGGGAGAGCAGTTCTTC
16,-,TRBJ2-3,TRBD2,TRBV5-1,CASSLGWAAGRDTQYF,TGCGCCAGCAGCCTGGGCTGGGCAGCGGGACGAGATACGCAGTATTTT
12,medium-sized,TRBJ2-1,-,TRBV6-1,CASSVKETRQFF,TGTGCCAGCAGTGTGAAGGAGACCAGGCAGTTCTTC
18,medium-sized,TRBJ2-5,-,TRBV11-3,CASSLDIKISEPRETQYF,TGTGCCAGCAGCTTAGATATAAAAATTTCAGAACCGCGGGAGACCCAGTACTTC
16,-,TRBJ2-2,-,TRBV29-1,CSLPDGPPTETGELFF,TGCAGCCTACCGGACGGTCCCCCGACGGAAACCGGGGAGCTGTTTTTT
13,-,TRBJ2-4,-,TRBV6-1,CASRGTGNYIQYF,TGTGCCAGCAGAGGGACGGGAAATTACATTCAGTACTTC
14,few,TRBJ1-1,TRBD1,TRBV7-6,CASSLEGAATEAFF,TGTGCCAGCAGCTTAGAGGGGGCGGCCACTGAAGCTTTCTTT
16,many,TRBJ2-5,-,TRBV4-1,CASSQDQTNPQETQYF,TGCGCCAGCAGCCAAGATCAGACTAACCCACAAGAGACCCAGTACTTC
12,few,TRBJ1-3,-,TRBV12-3/TRBV12-4,CASSRSGNTIYF,TGTGCCAGCAGTAGGTCAGGAAACACCATATATTTT
14,once,TRBJ2-7,TRBD1,TRBV6-1,CASSRGTGDGEQYF,TGTGCCAGCAGTAGGGGGACAGGGGACGGGGAGCAGTACTTC